One sample yielded the 27 T cell receptor beta chains listed below, sequenced in a study of identical twins. TCRdb redid the calling of the 5' RACE reads with MiXCR, one entry per CDR3 protein. The sample shows 500,000 to 600,000 distinct CDR3 sequences, under 25% of them seen only once. This sample also appeared in a second study, on T cells expressing NK-cell markers.

Sequenced material: CD4+ T cells sorted from blood. These receptors all stem from a woman younger than 30 in good health.

This clonotype was observed a handful of times. The genes are TRBV15 and TRBJ1-4; 11 bases line up with TRBD1. The V gene's germline CDR1 is LNHNV and CDR2 YYDKDF (reference sequence). V was pared by 5 bases and J by 13 bases, with 9 bases of the junction left unmatched. The CDR3 has 14 residues. This CDR3 reads CATSRRDRGYLLFF. In DNA form, the CDR3 reads TGTGCCACCAGCCGGCGGGACAGGGGGTACTTACTGTTTTTT. Based on the CDR3 plus reference TRBV15 and TRBJ1-4, the full variable domain is DAMVIQNPRYQVTQFGKPVTLSCSQTLNHNVMYWYQQKSSQAPKLLFHYYDKDFNNEADTPDNFQSRRPNTSFCFLDIRSPGLGDTAMYLCATSRRDRGYLLFFGSGTQLSVL.

This clonotype occurred a few times. V gene TRBV18 combines with J gene TRBJ2-7; D is ambiguous. The CDR3 totals 13 residues. V lost 0 bases, J lost 3 bases, and 6 bases lay in between. Germline-derived CDR1 and CDR2 are KGHSH and LQKENI. The CDR3 DNA reads TGTGCCAGCTCACCACCTCCCTTCTACGAGCAGTACTTC. Encoded protein: CASSPPPFYEQYF.

There are many counts of this clonotype. This chain joins TRBV20-1 and TRBJ2-3; TRBD1 matches 7 bases. V gave up 6 bases and J gave up 2 bases; unmatched junction bases: 5. CDR3 length: 13 amino acids. Per germline, CDR1 DFQATT and CDR2 SNEGSKA (reference sequence). The DNA of the CDR3 is TGCAGTGCAACTGACAGGGTCACAGATACGCAGTATTTT. As protein: CSATDRVTDTQYF.

This clonotype was found a few times. The rearrangement links TRBV19 to TRBJ2-4, with 7 bases matching TRBD2. This CDR3 has 13 amino acids. Germline CDR1 LNHDA, CDR2 SQIVND (reference sequence). Unmatched junction bases numbered 2, after V lost 5 bases and J lost 4 bases. CDR3 sequence: CASSAGAKNIQYF. The DNA of the CDR3 is TGTGCCAGTAGTGCGGGAGCAAAAAACATTCAGTACTTC.

The rearrangement links TRBV6-5 to TRBJ2-1, with 9 bases aligning to TRBD2. This CDR3 is 16 amino acids long. The ends lost 4 bases at V and 7 bases at J; junction bases unmatched: 11. Germline CDR1 is MNHEY and CDR2 is SVGAGI. CDR3 coding DNA: TGTGCCAGCAGTTCTCACGGGGCTAGCGGGACGAATGAGCAGTTCTTC. The encoded protein is CASSSHGASGTNEQFF.

This clonotype was observed a few times. This CDR3 reads CSVQYPSGRANEQFF. The CDR3 coding sequence is TGCAGTGTTCAGTACCCTAGCGGGAGGGCCAATGAGCAGTTCTTC. This rearrangement joins TRBV20-1 to TRBJ2-1, with 12 bases fitting TRBD2. Germline V gene data show CDR1 as DFQATT and CDR2 as SNEGSKA (reference sequence). The CDR3 covers 15 residues. With V trimmed by 7 bases and J by 6 bases, 10 bases remained unmatched.

This clonotype was seen only a few times. The rearrangement links TRBV20-1 to TRBJ2-7, with D perhaps matching TRBD1 or TRBD2 (6 bases each). Per germline, CDR1 DFQATT and CDR2 SNEGSKA (reference sequence). The ends were cut back, 0 bases at V and 3 bases at J, with 15 bases in the middle. The CDR3 spans 15 residues. The CDR3 spells CSAREGGTPNYEQYF. The CDR3 DNA reads TGCAGTGCTAGAGAAGGCGGGACACCAAACTACGAGCAGTACTTC.

This clonotype appeared a few times. The rearrangement joins TRBV5-1 to TRBJ2-2; 7 bases are shared with TRBD1. V lost 4 bases and J lost 5; bases outside the gene matches: 8. Germline-derived CDR1 and CDR2 are SGHRS and YFSETQ. The CDR3 is 15 residues long. CDR3 sequence reads: CASSGRGSQTGELFF. CDR3 in DNA: TGCGCCAGCAGCGGCAGGGGGTCTCAAACCGGGGAGCTGTTTTTT.

This clonotype was detected only a few times. This sequence joins TRBV6-1 and TRBJ1-5; 8 bases agree with TRBD1. Germline trimming cut 6 bases from V and 6 bases from J; bases unmatched to any gene: 4. The CDR3 covers 13 residues. Germline CDR1 is MNHNS and CDR2 is SASEGT. CDR3 loop: CASRDRGGQPQHF. DNA for the CDR3: TGTGCCAGCAGAGACAGGGGCGGTCAGCCCCAGCATTTT.

This clonotype was recorded at least ten times. The chain links TRBV27 to TRBJ2-7; 7 nucleotides align to TRBD1. Trimming at V came to 6 bases and at J to 3 bases, leaving 11 bases not matched to a gene. The CDR3 runs to 15 residues. CDR1 MNHEY and CDR2 SMNVEV come from the germline V gene (reference sequence). CDR3 sequence reads: CASRPQARQGYEQYF. Written as DNA, the CDR3 is TGTGCCAGCAGACCCCAAGCACGACAGGGCTACGAGCAGTACTTC.

The chain is built from TRBV7-9 and TRBJ2-5; perhaps D is TRBD1 or TRBD2 (6 bases each). Germline V gives CDR1 SEHNR, CDR2 FQNEAQ (reference sequence). The V end was cut by 3 bases, the J end by 5 bases, with 13 bases between. The CDR3 consists of 14 residues. For the CDR3, the DNA is TGTGCCAGCAGCTTTTCCACAGGGACTGAGACCCAGTACTTC. As protein: CASSFSTGTETQYF.

The chain has TRBV11-2 and TRBJ1-2; perhaps TRBD1 as D (6 bases). Trimming removed 5 bases at V and 6 bases at J, with 19 bases between. The CDR3 sequence is 15 residues long. Germline CDR1 reads SGHAT; CDR2 reads FQNNGV. The chain's CDR3 is CASSPLKGGSDGYTF. CDR3 nucleotide sequence: TGTGCCAGCAGCCCCCTCAAGGGGGGTTCGGATGGCTACACCTTC.

This chain links TRBV9 with TRBJ2-1, with TRBD1 identical over 11 bases. In germline, CDR1 is SGDLS, CDR2 YYNGEE. The CDR3 has 19 amino acids. V lost 0 bases and J lost 4; bases outside the gene matches: 12. DNA for the CDR3: TGTGCCAGCAGCGTAGAAGGACAGGGGGCCTCAAGTTTTTACAATGAGCAGTTCTTC. It encodes CASSVEGQGASSFYNEQFF.

The V gene is TRBV5-5, the J gene TRBJ2-5; weak D call: TRBD1 (5 bases). The CDR3 sequence is 16 residues long. Between the trimmed V and J ends, which lost 4 bases and 2 bases, there was a span of 18 bases. CDR1 SGHKS and CDR2 YYEKEE come from the germline V gene (reference sequence). This chain's CDR3 is CASSQRVQGGQETQYF. The DNA for the CDR3 is TGTGCCAGCAGCCAAAGAGTTCAGGGTGGTCAAGAGACCCAGTACTTC.

This chain links TRBV5-1 with TRBJ1-2; D not certain. Trimming removed 8 bases at V and 8 bases at J, with 16 bases between. Germline assignment: CDR1 SGHRS and CDR2 YFSETQ. The CDR3 contains 12 residues. The CDR3 loop reads CASGSQKEGYTF. The DNA for the CDR3 is TGCGCCAGTGGAAGTCAGAAGGAAGGCTACACCTTC.

This chain connects TRBV20-1 to TRBJ2-7, with 8 positions matching TRBD2. Germline-derived CDR1 and CDR2 are DFQATT and SNEGSKA (reference sequence). V lost 6 bases and J lost 1; bases outside the gene matches: 8. The CDR3 extends over 14 amino acids. Here the CDR3 DNA reads TGCAGTGCCCGCACCGGGACTAGATCCTACGAGCAGTACTTC. Encoded protein: CSARTGTRSYEQYF.

This chain links TRBV7-3 with TRBJ2-1; D call uncertain. The length of the CDR3 is 13 residues. V lost 6 bases, J lost 8 bases, and 14 bases lay in between. Germline V CDR1 and CDR2: SGHTA, FQGTGA. The CDR3 is CASSSTVTHEQFF. Here the CDR3 DNA reads TGTGCCAGCAGTTCAACTGTTACACATGAGCAGTTCTTC.

This chain links TRBV10-1 with TRBJ2-3; maybe TRBD2 (6 bases). The CDR3 contains 14 residues. Trimming removed 0 bases from V and 6 bases from J, with 10 bases in between. CDR1 WNHNN and CDR2 SYGVQD come from the germline V gene (reference sequence). The CDR3 spells CASSESTRGDTQYF. The CDR3 DNA sequence: TGCGCCAGCAGTGAGTCGACCCGGGGGGATACGCAGTATTTT.

The gene calls are TRBV18 and TRBJ2-7; D tentatively reads TRBD1 or TRBD2 (6 bases each). This CDR3 spans 15 amino acids. Trimming took off 3 bases at V and 3 bases at J, with 15 bases between the two ends. Germline-derived CDR1 and CDR2 are KGHSH and LQKENI. DNA of the CDR3: TGTGCCAGCTCACCCGGAGGGGGACACAGCTACGAGCAGTACTTC. Translating it yields CASSPGGGHSYEQYF.

The chain joins TRBV12-3 or TRBV12-4 to TRBJ2-2; D not certain. Trimming cost V 6 bases and J 4 bases, with 9 bases left between them. The CDR3 is 13 residues long. This CDR3 is CASRRRVTGELFF. The CDR3 DNA reads as TGTGCCAGCAGACGGCGAGTCACCGGGGAGCTGTTTTTT.

The rearrangement uses TRBV20-1 and TRBJ1-2, with D unclear. Trimming took off 2 bases at V and 2 bases at J, with 12 bases between the two ends. Germline CDR1 DFQATT, CDR2 SNEGSKA (reference sequence). This CDR3 spans 14 amino acids. The CDR3 loop is CSARSGLRNYGYTF. DNA of the CDR3: TGCAGTGCTAGATCGGGTCTCAGGAACTATGGCTACACCTTC.

This clonotype was found a few times. The gene calls are TRBV12-3 or TRBV12-4 and TRBJ2-7, with 14 bases identical to TRBD2. This CDR3 comprises 16 residues. Trimming at V came to 3 bases and at J to 2 bases, leaving 3 bases not matched to a gene. CDR3 nucleotide sequence: TGTGCCAGCAGTTTGGGACTAGCGGGAGAGGCCTACGAGCAGTACTTC. Protein sequence: CASSLGLAGEAYEQYF.

This clonotype was seen at least ten times. The V call is TRBV20-1, the J call TRBJ2-1, with TRBD2 matching 7 bases. The J segment lost 6 bases and the V segment lost 3 bases, leaving 5 bases of the junction unmatched. CDR3 length: 13 amino acids. Germline V gene data show CDR1 as DFQATT and CDR2 as SNEGSKA (reference sequence). The CDR3 DNA reads as TGCAGTGCTAGCGAGGGAGGGGTCAATGAGCAGTTCTTC. This translates into CSASEGGVNEQFF.

The chain links TRBV18 to TRBJ2-1; D remains unclear. This CDR3 has 17 residues. V lost 3 bases to trimming and J lost 0 bases, with 15 bases between them. Germline V gives CDR1 KGHSH, CDR2 LQKENI. CDR3 sequence: CASSPIQSSSSYNEQFF. CDR3 DNA: TGTGCCAGCTCACCTATACAGAGCTCAAGCTCCTACAATGAGCAGTTCTTC. The full variable domain, its missing parts supplied by reference TRBV18 and TRBJ2-1, is NAGVMQNPRHLVRRRGQEARLRCSPMKGHSHVYWYRQLPEEGLKFMVYLQKENIIDESGMPKERFSAEFPKEGPSILRIQQVVRGDSAAYFCASSPIQSSSSYNEQFFGPGTRLTVL.

The chain recombines TRBV10-2 with TRBJ2-1, with 7 positions matching TRBD2. V dropped 8 bases and J dropped 9; count of bases not matched to a gene: 13. CDR3 length equals 14 residues. Germline CDR1 WSHSY, CDR2 SAAADI. The CDR3 spells CASCPLTSFSEQFF. In nucleotides, the CDR3 is TGCGCCAGCTGTCCCTTGACTAGCTTTAGTGAGCAGTTCTTC.

This clonotype was seen many times. The V call is TRBV20-1, the J call TRBJ1-6; D is undetermined. Germline V gene sequence: CDR1 DFQATT, CDR2 SNEGSKA (reference sequence). V gave up 5 bases and J gave up 2 bases, with 16 bases separating them. The CDR3 has 16 residues. CDR3 nucleotide sequence: TGCAGTGCTCGCCAGCTATCATTCCCCTATAATTCACCCCTCCACTTT. As protein: CSARQLSFPYNSPLHF.

J is TRBJ2-1 and V is TRBV5-6; D perhaps matches TRBD2 (6 bases). V lost 3 bases, J lost 7 bases, and 17 bases lay in between. From germline, CDR1 is SGHDT and CDR2 YYEEEE. This CDR3 contains 15 residues. CDR3 coding DNA: TGTGCCAGCAGCTGGGACTTGGGACTTCGAAATGAGCAGTTCTTC. It encodes CASSWDLGLRNEQFF.